This TCR beta chain is drawn from a study of vaccination and CD4 T cells after COVID-19. With V trimmed by 5 bases and J by 3 bases, 14 bases remained unmatched. The CDR3 consists of 17 residues. In germline, CDR1 is MGHRA, CDR2 YSYEKL. The Oncomine TCR Beta short-read assay was applied to DNA of cultured CD4+ T cells. The source of extracted genomic DNA was cultured CD4+ T cells. A single record per CDR3 protein comes from TCRdb applying MiXCR to the PCR reads. The sample has 20,000 to 25,000 distinct CDR3 sequences, 45% to 65% seen once. This clonotype was detected a few times. Its specificity is not known. Treatment here: approximately 9-day PBMC culture with coronavirus spike peptide pools or control peptides (ViraFEST assay).

The rearrangement joins TRBV4-1 to TRBJ1-2, with 8 bases aligning to TRBD1. This TCR was recovered from a human donor who had recovered from COVID-19. The sequenced sample consisted of CD4+ T cells from blood, cultured in vitro. CDR3 coding DNA: TGCGCCAGCAGCAACTTCCCGCGACGACAGGGGTACTATGGCTACACCTTC. The encoded protein is CASSNFPRRQGYYGYTF.